A single sample is the source of the 8 T cell receptor beta chains below, sequenced in a study of cytomegalovirus exposure and HLA in healthy donors. PCR primers comprised 60 Vbeta and 13 Jbeta primers. Here immunoSEQ multiplex PCR was the method, and the copy in TCRdb shows in-frame clones only, minus some. The sample carries nearly 110,000 clones, 75% recorded once. Material: PBMCs. These TCRs come from a male donor in good health and CMV-seropositive.

The chain employs TRBV27 and TRBJ2-1; D possibly corresponds to TRBD2 (5 bases). The CDR3 has 14 amino acids. Trimming took off 3 bases at V and 3 bases at J, with 9 bases between the two ends. Germline CDR1 and CDR2: MNHEY and SMNVEV (reference sequence). CDR3 amino acids: CASSFSGYYNEQFF. CDR3 DNA sequence: TGTGCCAGCAGTTTTTCGGGGTACTACAATGAGCAGTTCTTC.

This clone was observed a single time. This chain uses TRBV9 with TRBJ1-3; 8 nucleotides agree with TRBD1. This CDR3 has 15 amino acids. Germline assignment: CDR1 SGDLS and CDR2 YYNGEE. With 2 bases clipped from V and 2 bases from J, the junction kept 3 bases outside the gene matches. DNA of the CDR3: TGTGCCAGCAGCGTTGGACAGGGCCCTGGAAACACCATATATTTT. This translates into CASSVGQGPGNTIYF.

J is TRBJ2-7 and V is TRBV6-1, with 7 bases that match TRBD1. J gave up 4 bases and V 7 bases, and 10 bases lay outside the gene matches. Germline loops: CDR1 MNHNS, CDR2 SASEGT. The CDR3 spans 14 residues. The CDR3 nucleotides are TGTGCCAGCAATTACAGGGGAAACTATTACGAGCAGTACTTC. It translates to CASNYRGNYYEQYF.

The rearrangement joins TRBV7-9 to TRBJ2-7; 9 nucleotides line up with TRBD1. The V and J ends lost 1 base and 2 bases, in that order; junction bases with no gene match: 0. Germline loops: CDR1 SEHNR, CDR2 FQNEAQ (reference sequence). This CDR3 has 14 residues. The CDR3 sequence: CASSLDRGPYEQYF. CDR3 DNA sequence: TGTGCCAGCAGCTTAGACAGGGGGCCCTACGAGCAGTACTTC.

This chain links TRBV4-1 with TRBJ2-7; TRBD2 might be the D (5 bases). CDR3 length equals 14 residues. Trimming shortened V by 1 base and J by 13 bases, and 20 bases separated the two germline ends. Germline-derived CDR1 and CDR2 are MGHRA and YSYEKL. In DNA, the CDR3 is TGCGCCAGCAGCCAAGTTTTGTGGGAGCCTCACAACTACTTC. This sequence encodes CASSQVLWEPHNYF.

This chain joins TRBV7-2 and TRBJ2-7, with 8 bases matching TRBD2. Germline V gene sequence: CDR1 SGHTA, CDR2 FQGNSA. The CDR3 covers 15 residues. The V gene end was trimmed by 2 bases and the J gene end by 3 bases; junction bases not matched to a gene: 6. The CDR3 region has the DNA TGTGCCAGCAGCTTACGAGGACTAGCTGGCTACGAGCAGTACTTC. It codes for CASSLRGLAGYEQYF.

The chain links TRBV5-6 to TRBJ2-3; tentative D call: TRBD1 (7 bases). The germline CDR1 and CDR2 sequences are SGHDT and YYEEEE. This CDR3 comprises 16 residues. With 0 bases removed from V and 1 base from J, the gap between germline ends came to 12 bases. The CDR3 region is CASSLGRRGRTDTQYF. The DNA of the CDR3 is TGTGCCAGCAGCTTGGGAAGGAGGGGGCGCACAGATACGCAGTATTTT.

The chain carries TRBV4-3 and TRBJ1-2; D call uncertain. Germline-derived CDR1 and CDR2 are LGHNA and YSLEER. V lost 0 bases, J lost 8 bases, and 16 bases lay in between. The CDR3 runs to 15 residues. CDR3 region: CASSQDFPRLGGYTF. The CDR3 DNA reads TGCGCCAGCAGCCAAGATTTCCCCAGACTAGGGGGCTACACCTTC.